The sequence of this TCR beta chain was determined in a study of early T cells in non-severe SARS-CoV-2 infection. This clonotype was observed a few times. Each CDR3 protein gets one entry after TCRdb re-called the 5' RACE reads with MiXCR. Of 65,000 to 90,000 distinct CDR3 sequences in the sample, approximately 12% were seen once. With 3 bases removed from V and 2 bases from J, the gap between germline ends came to 9 bases. This CDR3 is 14 amino acids long. The V call is TRBV12-3 or TRBV12-4, the J call TRBJ2-3; the D gene is possibly TRBD1 (6 bases). The sequence came from an adult who was a healthcare worker with PCR-confirmed SARS-CoV-2 infection or an uninfected control (not recorded which). The sample comprised whole blood. CDR3 loop: CASSLDSYTDTQYF. The CDR3 DNA is TGTGCCAGCAGTTTGGACAGTTACACAGATACGCAGTATTTT.